One sample yielded the 28 T cell receptor beta chains listed below, sequenced in a study of blood T cells in healthy people across ages. It was with a sample-barcoded 5' primer and a J-beta primer mix that a second PCR of roughly 6 to 12 cycles was run. Each CDR3 protein gets one entry after TCRdb re-called the 5' RACE reads with MiXCR. Among about 1.5 million distinct CDR3 sequences listed, 42% were seen once. Input material: blood. These receptors were obtained from a woman between 18 and 30 years old in good health.

The V and J genes are TRBV5-1 and TRBJ2-3, with 7 bases fitting TRBD2. The V and J ends lost 0 bases and 1 base, in that order; junction bases with no gene match: 11. CDR1 is SGHRS, CDR2 YFSETQ, per germline. The CDR3 loop spans 18 amino acids. The CDR3 sequence is CASSLASVGRVGTDTQYF. The CDR3 nucleotides read TGCGCCAGCAGCTTGGCCAGTGTAGGGAGGGTCGGCACAGATACGCAGTATTTT.

The rearrangement links TRBV9 to TRBJ2-7; possibly TRBD1 or TRBD2 for D (5 bases each). V dropped 3 bases and J dropped 1 base, with 17 bases sitting between them. The CDR3 totals 16 residues. Germline V gene sequence: CDR1 SGDLS, CDR2 YYNGEE. CDR3 bases: TGTGCCAGCAGCGCAGGAGCCGGGACGGCTTCCTACGAGCAGTACTTC. It codes for CASSAGAGTASYEQYF.

This clonotype was detected a few times. The CDR3 reads CASTDSSGVYGYTF. For the CDR3, the DNA is TGTGCCAGCACTGACAGTTCTGGGGTCTATGGCTACACCTTC. This rearrangement joins TRBV2 to TRBJ1-2; tentative D call: TRBD1 (5 bases). The CDR3 spans 14 residues. The germline V and J ends were trimmed by 7 bases and 4 bases, with 16 bases remaining between them. Per germline, CDR1 SNHLY and CDR2 FYNNEI.

This clonotype was observed a few times. The chain joins TRBV20-1 to TRBJ1-2; D is undetermined. Germline V gene lookup returns CDR1 DFQATT and CDR2 SNEGSKA (reference sequence). Trimming stripped 6 bases from V and 0 bases from J, with 8 bases between. The CDR3 is 12 residues long. CDR3 region: CSAETSNYGYTF. The DNA of the CDR3 is TGCAGTGCAGAGACTTCTAACTATGGCTACACCTTC.

This clonotype was found a few times. This sequence joins TRBV7-2 and TRBJ2-1; 9 bases align to TRBD2. The CDR3 is 15 amino acids. The germline gives CDR1 SGHTA, CDR2 FQGNSA. V was clipped by 4 bases and J by 3 bases; unmatched bases: 4. CDR3 coding DNA: TGTGCCAGCAGCTGGACAGCGGGGGGCTACAATGAGCAGTTCTTC. Translation: CASSWTAGGYNEQFF.

This clonotype has a handful of counts. The genes are TRBV11-2 and TRBJ2-4; 7 bases are shared with TRBD2. V trimming: 3 bases; J trimming: 7 bases; junction bases outside the gene matches: 6. The CDR3 totals 14 residues. Germline CDR1 is SGHAT and CDR2 is FQNNGV. The CDR3 protein is CASSFGTGGNIQYF. CDR3 nucleotide sequence: TGTGCCAGCAGCTTTGGTACCGGGGGGAACATTCAGTACTTC.

A few counts support this clonotype. The chain links TRBV7-9 to TRBJ2-1; TRBD2 matches at 13 bases. The germline gives CDR1 SEHNR, CDR2 FQNEAQ (reference sequence). Unmatched junction bases numbered 5, after V lost 4 bases and J lost 8 bases. The CDR3 is 15 residues long. CDR3 region: CASSWGLAGLDEQFF. The CDR3, as DNA: TGTGCCAGCAGCTGGGGACTAGCGGGATTGGATGAGCAGTTCTTC.

The chain couples TRBV20-1 to TRBJ2-4, with a possible D match to TRBD2 (6 bases). The ends were cut back, 0 bases at V and 13 bases at J, with 19 bases in the middle. Germline CDR1 DFQATT, CDR2 SNEGSKA (reference sequence). The CDR3 is 14 residues long. The CDR3 DNA reads as TGCAGTGCTAGAGATCTATCACCGGCGGGGCCCCAGTACTTC. Translated, it gives CSARDLSPAGPQYF.

This clonotype was seen more than once but under ten times. CDR3 nucleotides: TGTGCCAGCAGCCACAGGGGAGCCAAAAACATTCAGTACTTC. Its translation is CASSHRGAKNIQYF. V gene TRBV3-1 combines with J gene TRBJ2-4, with D perhaps TRBD1 (6 bases). CDR1 and CDR2 from the germline V gene are LGHDT and YNNKEL (reference sequence). This CDR3 region has 14 residues. V was trimmed by 3 bases and J by 0 bases, leaving 6 bases between them.

Regarding this clonotype: Being one base from a much bigger clone, this may be a read error. The chain uses TRBV4-2 and TRBJ2-1; no firm D call. Deletions cut 0 bases from V and 0 bases from J, with 21 bases between. This CDR3 has 20 residues. Germline V gene data show CDR1 as LGHNA and CDR2 as YNFKEQ. This CDR3 reads CASSQEVVGQPASSYNEQFF. Here the CDR3 DNA reads TGTGCCAGCAGCCAAGAGGTCGTAGGCCAACCAGCAAGCTCCTACAATGAGCAGTTCTTC.

This clonotype was recorded only once. The V gene is TRBV4-1, the J gene TRBJ2-5; TRBD2 matches 7 bases. The CDR3 runs 14 residues. Germline V gene data show CDR1 as MGHRA and CDR2 as YSYEKL. V was pared by 3 bases and J by 11 bases, with 12 bases of the junction left unmatched. CDR3 protein: CASSHRRGYNEQYF. The CDR3 region has the DNA TGCGCCAGCAGCCATCGGCGGGGGTACAATGAGCAGTACTTC.

The gene calls are TRBV25-1 and TRBJ2-5; D not certain. The J call may not be correct, given that the DNA end is closer to TRBJ2-7. This CDR3 region has 12 residues. Looked up from germline, CDR1 is MGHDK and CDR2 is SYGVNS. CDR3 residues: CASGLFYYEQYF. The CDR3 region has the DNA TGTGCCAGCGGATTATTTTACTACGAGCAGTACTTC.

The V gene is TRBV12-3 or TRBV12-4, the J gene TRBJ2-2; weak D call: TRBD1 (6 bases). Trimming cost V 5 bases and J 2 bases, with 18 bases left between them. The CDR3 totals 17 residues. CDR3 sequence: CASSPMRVQGNTGELFF. As DNA, the CDR3 is TGTGCCAGCAGTCCCATGAGAGTACAGGGTAACACCGGGGAGCTGTTTTTT.

This clonotype was counted once. The junction differs from germline at one of its ends, possibly a read error. The V and J genes are TRBV3-1 and TRBJ1-1; D is possibly TRBD1 (5 bases). This CDR3 has 13 residues. CDR1 and CDR2 from the germline V gene are LGHDT and YNNKEL (reference sequence). The CDR3 is CASSQGLDTEVFF. CDR3 coding DNA: TGTGCCAGCAGCCAAGGGCTGGACACTGAAGTTTTCTTT.

The chain joins TRBV7-2 to TRBJ2-7, with 9 bases matching TRBD2. The CDR3 has 16 residues. J gave up 2 bases and V 2 bases, and 7 bases lay outside the gene matches. CDR1 and CDR2 from the germline V gene are SGHTA and FQGNSA. The CDR3 sequence: CASSLLISGRAYEQYF. Written as DNA, the CDR3 is TGTGCCAGCAGCTTACTAATTAGCGGGAGAGCCTACGAGCAGTACTTC.

The chain is built from TRBV18 and TRBJ1-1, with D hard to call. V was pared by 6 bases and J by 8 bases, with 13 bases between. Germline lookup yields CDR1 KGHSH and CDR2 LQKENI. The CDR3 totals 12 residues. CDR3 residues: CASSHRELEAFF. In DNA form, the CDR3 reads TGTGCCAGCTCCCATAGGGAACTCGAAGCTTTCTTT.

This clonotype was detected ten times or more. The rearrangement links TRBV5-1 to TRBJ1-2; D is undetermined. V lost 0 bases, J lost 7 bases, and 13 bases lay in between. CDR1 and CDR2 from the germline V gene are SGHRS and YFSETQ. The CDR3 has 14 residues. The CDR3 is CASSLEDWRGGYTF. In DNA form, the CDR3 reads TGCGCCAGCAGCTTGGAGGACTGGCGAGGTGGCTACACCTTC. The variable domain in full, completed from reference TRBV5-1 and TRBJ1-2, reads KAGVTQTPRYLIKTRGQQVTLSCSPISGHRSVSWYQQTPGQGLQFLFEYFSETQRNKGNFPGRFSGRQFSNSRSEMNVSTLELGDSALYLCASSLEDWRGGYTFGSGTRLTVV.

The chain uses TRBV28 and TRBJ1-6; the match to TRBD1 covers 8 bases. V lost 6 bases and J lost 10; bases outside the gene matches: 8. The CDR3 sequence is 14 residues long. CDR1 and CDR2 (germline): MDHEN, SYDVKM. The CDR3 DNA sequence: TGTGCCAGCAGAGAGGACAGGGCTGACTCACCCCTCCACTTT. Translating it yields CASREDRADSPLHF.

This clonotype was observed a handful of times. This chain uses TRBV20-1 with TRBJ2-3; 7 nucleotides agree with TRBD2. In germline, CDR1 is DFQATT, CDR2 SNEGSKA (reference sequence). V lost 3 bases and J lost 1; bases outside the gene matches: 10. CDR3 length equals 16 residues. In nucleotides, the CDR3 is TGCAGTGCTAGCCCTACGGAGCGGGGTGGCACAGATACGCAGTATTTT. The encoded protein is CSASPTERGGTDTQYF.

This clonotype was found a few times. The CDR3 nucleotides read TGTGCCAGCAGCCAAACCTCTAGCGGGGGGAGCACAGATACGCAGTATTTT. As protein: CASSQTSSGGSTDTQYF. The gene calls are TRBV3-1 and TRBJ2-3; 11 nucleotides agree with TRBD2. Germline-derived CDR1 and CDR2 are LGHDT and YNNKEL (reference sequence). Trimming took 2 bases from V and 0 from J; bases not matched to a gene: 4. This CDR3 has 17 amino acids.

Concerning this clonotype: One end of the junction does not line up with germline, which may come from a read error. The chain recombines TRBV28 with TRBJ2-4; D possibly corresponds to TRBD1 (6 bases). The CDR3 totals 13 residues. Germline V gene data show CDR1 as MDHEN and CDR2 as SYDVKM. The CDR3 loop reads CAGRGETKNIQYF. The DNA of the CDR3 is TGTGCCGGCAGGGGAGAAACCAAAAACATTCAGTACTTC.

The chain carries TRBV6-1 and TRBJ2-7; perhaps D is TRBD1 or TRBD2 (5 bases each). Per the germline V gene, CDR1 is MNHNS and CDR2 is SASEGT. The ends were cut back, 6 bases at V and 4 bases at J, with 22 bases in the middle. CDR3 length: 16 residues. The CDR3 region is CASSLVRGPVMYEQYF. The CDR3 DNA reads as TGTGCCAGCAGCTTAGTCCGGGGCCCGGTCATGTACGAGCAGTACTTC.

The V call is TRBV29-1, the J call TRBJ1-2; D is ambiguous. V was trimmed by 4 bases and J by 4 bases, leaving 16 bases between them. The CDR3 extends over 14 amino acids. Germline V gene sequence: CDR1 SQVTM, CDR2 ANQGSEA. The CDR3 nucleotides are TGCAGCGTTGTGCATGTGGACGGGAGCTATGGCTACACCTTC. Its protein product is CSVVHVDGSYGYTF.

The table lists this clonotype with a few counts. The rearrangement uses TRBV6-1 and TRBJ1-2; tentatively, D is TRBD1 (5 bases). The CDR3 covers 13 residues. Germline V gene lookup returns CDR1 MNHNS and CDR2 SASEGT. V gave up 4 bases and J gave up 4 bases, with 10 bases separating them. This CDR3 is CASSAGISYGYTF. For the CDR3, the DNA is TGTGCCAGCAGTGCAGGGATCAGCTATGGCTACACCTTC.

V usage is TRBV6-1 and J usage is TRBJ2-3; TRBD1 or TRBD2 may be the D gene (10 bases each). V was pared by 7 bases and J by 5 bases, with 25 bases between. The CDR3 runs 17 residues. Germline CDR1 MNHNS, CDR2 SASEGT. The chain's CDR3 is CASNPGQGTSVKDTQYF. The CDR3 nucleotides are TGTGCCAGCAACCCGGGACAGGGGACTAGCGTGAAAGATACGCAGTATTTT.

The rearrangement uses TRBV28 and TRBJ2-2; D may match TRBD1 or TRBD2 (5 bases each). The CDR3 length is 14 residues. Germline V gene lookup returns CDR1 MDHEN and CDR2 SYDVKM. Trimming took 3 bases from V and 6 from J, leaving 11 bases between them. The CDR3 loop is CASSLRGRAGELFF. The DNA for the CDR3 is TGTGCCAGCAGTTTGAGGGGAAGGGCCGGGGAGCTGTTTTTT.

The chain carries TRBV4-1 and TRBJ2-2; D is ambiguous. Germline V gene lookup returns CDR1 MGHRA and CDR2 YSYEKL. The CDR3 loop spans 13 amino acids. V lost 0 bases, J lost 11 bases, and 10 bases lay in between. This CDR3 is CASSQDHPPELFF. CDR3 bases: TGCGCCAGCAGCCAAGATCACCCTCCCGAGCTGTTTTTT.

Only a few counts were recorded for this clonotype. The V and J genes are TRBV10-2 and TRBJ2-7; tentative D call: TRBD2 (5 bases). CDR3 size: 15 residues. CDR1 and CDR2 from the germline V gene are WSHSY and SAAADI. Between the trimmed V and J ends, which lost 2 bases and 3 bases, there was a span of 14 bases. This CDR3 is CASSEPGGSYYEQYF. In nucleotides, the CDR3 is TGCGCCAGCAGTGAGCCAGGCGGGTCGTACTACGAGCAGTACTTC.